One sample yielded the 29 T cell receptor beta chains listed below, sequenced in a study of T cells in Graves' hyperthyroidism and ophthalmopathy. Amplified regions were TCR beta CDR3 sequences from RNA transcripts. With the HTBI primer set, the TCR CDR3 went through a first round of RT-PCR. TCRdb re-called the multiplex PCR reads with MiXCR, one entry per CDR3 protein. The sample includes about 560,000 distinct CDR3 sequences, over 15% of them seen just once. The source material was blood. The receptors were sampled from a woman in her late teens or twenties with Graves' hyperthyroidism.

This clonotype was detected ten times or more. In nucleotides, the CDR3 is TGTGCCAGCAGCCTAACAGGGGATAGCAATCAGCCCCAGCATTTT. Translated, it gives CASSLTGDSNQPQHF. The chain recombines TRBV12-3 or TRBV12-4 with TRBJ1-5, with 7 bases that match TRBD1. This CDR3 comprises 15 residues. V trimming: 6 bases; J trimming: 0 bases; junction bases outside the gene matches: 5.

In its sample, this clonotype was seen many times. The DNA of the CDR3 is TGTGCCAGCAGCTTTGTCCTGAAATCTCCAATTAACAATGAGCAGTTCTTC. This codes for CASSFVLKSPINNEQFF. This chain connects TRBV7-2 to TRBJ2-1; D remains ambiguous. The CDR3 length is 17 residues. CDR1 SGHTA and CDR2 FQGNSA come from the germline V gene. Trimming removed 3 bases at V and 5 bases at J, with 20 bases between.

In its sample, this clonotype was seen many times. J is TRBJ1-2 and V is TRBV12-3 or TRBV12-4, with a possible D match to TRBD1 (6 bases). CDR3 size: 15 residues. V dropped 2 bases and J dropped 4 bases, with 14 bases sitting between them. CDR3: CASSLPAGQIYGYTF. The CDR3 nucleotides read TGTGCCAGCAGTTTACCCGCCGGACAGATCTATGGCTACACCTTC.

This clonotype was recorded at least ten times. The chain's CDR3 is CASSLPGQGYEQYF. CDR3 DNA sequence: TGCGCCAGCAGCTTGCCGGGACAGGGTTACGAGCAGTACTTC. The V gene is TRBV5-1, the J gene TRBJ2-7; 9 positions agree with TRBD1. Germline V gene data show CDR1 as SGHRS and CDR2 as YFSETQ. This CDR3 region has 14 residues. The ends lost 1 base at V and 4 bases at J; junction bases unmatched: 3.

The V gene is TRBV7-9, the J gene TRBJ2-1; D uncertain. V was pared by 1 base and J by 4 bases, with 11 bases between. This CDR3 region has 15 residues. The germline V gene has CDR1 SEHNR and CDR2 FQNEAQ (reference sequence). CDR3 nucleotides: TGTGCCAGCAGCTTAGAAGGCAGAGTTTACAATGAGCAGTTCTTC. Its protein product is CASSLEGRVYNEQFF.

This clonotype was observed a single time. This may come from a read error, since a much larger clone is one base off. The V call is TRBV7-2, the J call TRBJ1-1, with 7 bases aligning to TRBD1. This CDR3 has 14 residues. Germline V CDR1 and CDR2: SGHTA, FQGNSA. With 4 bases clipped from V and 2 bases from J, the junction kept 4 bases outside the gene matches. CDR3 sequence reads: CASSWGQQNTEAFF. The CDR3 coding sequence is TGTGCCAGCAGCTGGGGACAGCAAAACACTGAAGCTTTCTTT.

The rearrangement uses TRBV12-5 and TRBJ1-2, with a possible D match to TRBD1 (6 bases). Germline-derived CDR1 and CDR2 are LGHNT and FRNRAP. V was cut by 2 bases and J by 0 bases, with 16 bases left in between. This CDR3 is 17 amino acids long. DNA for the CDR3: TGTGCTAGTGGTTTGATCCTCAACAGGGAATCTAACTATGGCTACACCTTC. Protein product: CASGLILNRESNYGYTF.

The table lists this clonotype with many counts. V gene TRBV6-1 combines with J gene TRBJ2-5; D is possibly TRBD1 or TRBD2 (5 bases each). Germline CDR1 MNHNS, CDR2 SASEGT. This CDR3 region has 14 residues. Between the trimmed V and J ends, which lost 5 bases and 5 bases, there was a span of 15 bases. The CDR3 sequence: CASSKLGALETQYF. The CDR3 DNA reads TGTGCCAGCAGTAAACTAGGGGCTTTGGAGACCCAGTACTTC.

This clonotype occurred many times. J is TRBJ2-3 and V is TRBV5-1; a possible D gene is TRBD1 (5 bases). This CDR3 contains 15 residues. Germline assignment: CDR1 SGHRS and CDR2 YFSETQ. The germline V and J ends were trimmed by 0 bases and 6 bases, with 14 bases remaining between them. The CDR3 DNA follows: TGCGCCAGCAGCTTGGATGACAGACCTTTGGATACGCAGTATTTT. Translating it yields CASSLDDRPLDTQYF. Looking up the rest from reference TRBV5-1 and TRBJ2-3 gives the full variable domain: KAGVTQTPRYLIKTRGQQVTLSCSPISGHRSVSWYQQTPGQGLQFLFEYFSETQRNKGNFPGRFSGRQFSNSRSEMNVSTLELGDSALYLCASSLDDRPLDTQYFGPGTRLTVL.

This clonotype occurred a few times. This chain uses TRBV9 with TRBJ1-2; TRBD1 is a possible D gene (5 bases). This CDR3 is 15 amino acids long. V was clipped by 3 bases and J by 5 bases, with 17 bases between them. Germline values: CDR1 SGDLS, CDR2 YYNGEE. The CDR3 protein is CASSEQAGDYYGYTF. CDR3 coding DNA: TGTGCCAGCAGCGAACAGGCTGGGGATTATTATGGCTACACCTTC.

This clonotype turned up a few times. The rearrangement joins TRBV15 to TRBJ2-3; no firm D call. CDR3 length equals 14 residues. Trimming cost V 2 bases and J 0 bases, with 6 bases left between them. Germline V gene lookup returns CDR1 LNHNV and CDR2 YYDKDF (reference sequence). Here the CDR3 DNA reads TGTGCCACCAGCAGATTGGGAAGCACAGATACGCAGTATTTT. This translates into CATSRLGSTDTQYF.

This clonotype has only one observation. This sequence joins TRBV6-1 and TRBJ1-6; D is unresolved. The CDR3 totals 14 residues. Trimming shortened V by 7 bases and J by 14 bases, and 21 bases separated the two germline ends. The germline gives CDR1 MNHNS, CDR2 SASEGT. This CDR3 is CASTVRTGFSSLHF. The CDR3 DNA is TGTGCCAGCACGGTAAGAACCGGCTTTAGCTCCCTCCACTTT.

Regarding this clonotype: This clone may be a read error of a much larger clone one base away. The chain links TRBV2 to TRBJ2-3, with 9 nucleotides matching TRBD2. Looked up from germline, CDR1 is SNHLY and CDR2 is FYNNEI. CDR3 size: 15 residues. V was clipped by 7 bases and J by 5 bases; unmatched bases: 10. CDR3 bases: TGTGCCAGCAATGAGTGGGGACTAGCATTAGATACGCAGTATTTT. Translating it yields CASNEWGLALDTQYF.

This clonotype occurred many times. This chain's CDR3 is CASSPEQGVGGYTF. CDR3 sequence (DNA): TGTGCCAGCAGCCCGGAACAGGGAGTGGGGGGCTACACCTTC. V and J are TRBV3-1 and TRBJ1-2; a weak D match, TRBD1 (6 bases). The V end lost 4 bases, the J end lost 8 bases, and 17 bases lay between the germline ends. The germline gives CDR1 LGHDT, CDR2 YNNKEL (reference sequence). This CDR3 has 14 amino acids.

The chain recombines TRBV5-1 with TRBJ1-1; 8 positions match TRBD1. Trimming took 1 base from V and 1 from J; bases not matched to a gene: 12. Germline V CDR1 and CDR2: SGHRS, YFSETQ. The CDR3 runs 18 residues. CDR3 residues: CASSLQGALGGANTEAFF. For the CDR3, the DNA is TGCGCCAGCAGCTTGCAGGGGGCGCTGGGGGGGGCGAACACTGAAGCTTTCTTT.

This clonotype was observed at least ten times. The chain joins TRBV6-1 to TRBJ1-1, with a tentative D call TRBD1 (6 bases). This CDR3 is 13 amino acids long. Germline V lookup: CDR1 MNHNS, CDR2 SASEGT. V dropped 5 bases and J dropped 5 bases, with 12 bases sitting between them. The CDR3 DNA reads as TGTGCCAGCAGTCAACTTAGGGGGACTGAAGCTTTCTTT. The encoded protein is CASSQLRGTEAFF.

This clonotype was picked up a small number of times. The chain uses TRBV15 and TRBJ1-6, with D tentatively TRBD1 (5 bases). This CDR3 is 14 amino acids long. The germline V and J ends were trimmed by 3 bases and 8 bases, with 11 bases remaining between them. Germline CDR1 and CDR2: LNHNV and YYDKDF (reference sequence). CDR3 in DNA: TGTGCCACCAGCAGTCGGCAGGGTTATTCACCCCTCCACTTT. The encoded protein is CATSSRQGYSPLHF.

This clonotype was seen only a few times. The chain carries TRBV20-1 and TRBJ1-1; D ambiguous. From germline, CDR1 is DFQATT and CDR2 SNEGSKA (reference sequence). This CDR3 is 10 amino acids long. CDR3 sequence reads: CRARNTEAFF. In DNA, the CDR3 is TGCAGGGCAAGGAACACTGAAGCTTTCTTT.

The chain links TRBV7-9 to TRBJ2-5; D call uncertain. The germline V gene has CDR1 SEHNR and CDR2 FQNEAQ (reference sequence). The CDR3 is made up of 14 amino acids. Trimming stripped 10 bases from V and 5 bases from J, with 20 bases between. For the CDR3, the DNA is TGTGCCACCGTGGTACCTCTCGACGGGGAGACCCAGTACTTC. Its protein is CATVVPLDGETQYF.

There are many counts of this clonotype. This chain uses TRBV7-2 with TRBJ1-1, with TRBD1 identical over 7 bases. The CDR3 consists of 16 residues. Germline V lookup: CDR1 SGHTA, CDR2 FQGNSA. The trim removed 3 bases at V and 0 bases at J, leaving 7 bases unmatched. For the CDR3, the DNA is TGTGCCAGCAGCTTCCGGGACAGCCTCTTGAACACTGAAGCTTTCTTT. It encodes CASSFRDSLLNTEAFF. The variable domain in full, completed from reference TRBV7-2 and TRBJ1-1, reads GAGVSQSPSNKVTEKGKDVELRCDPISGHTALYWYRQSLGQGLEFLIYFQGNSAPDKSGLPSDRFSAERTGGSVSTLTIQRTQQEDSAVYLCASSFRDSLLNTEAFFGQGTRLTVV.

The chain recombines TRBV28 with TRBJ2-1; D is uncertain. Trimming shortened V by 6 bases and J by 5 bases, and 8 bases separated the two germline ends. In germline, CDR1 is MDHEN, CDR2 SYDVKM. The CDR3 has 12 residues. The DNA of the CDR3 is TGTGCCAGCAGAGCACACGACAATGAGCAGTTCTTC. Amino acid sequence: CASRAHDNEQFF.

The sample holds many counts of this clonotype. The chain combines TRBV28 with TRBJ2-7; 7 bases align to TRBD2. From germline, CDR1 is MDHEN and CDR2 SYDVKM. This CDR3 is built from 15 residues. J gave up 1 base and V 5 bases, and 8 bases lay outside the gene matches. In DNA form, the CDR3 reads TGTGCCAGCAGTATCCCAGCGGGAAGGTCCTACGAGCAGTACTTC. It encodes CASSIPAGRSYEQYF.

This clonotype was found a few times. The chain uses TRBV4-3 and TRBJ2-5; TRBD2 agrees at 7 bases. This CDR3 comprises 15 residues. V gave up 4 bases and J gave up 5 bases; unmatched junction bases: 10. Germline V CDR1 and CDR2: LGHNA, YSLEER. Here the CDR3 reads CASSLSGVTGETQYF. CDR3 nucleotide sequence: TGCGCCAGCAGCCTCAGCGGGGTAACAGGCGAGACCCAGTACTTC.

This CDR3 reads CASRNRGETQYF. The CDR3 DNA reads as TGTGCCAGTAGAAACAGGGGAGAGACCCAGTACTTC. The rearrangement links TRBV19 to TRBJ2-5, with TRBD1 identical over 7 bases. The germline V gene encodes CDR1 LNHDA and CDR2 SQIVND (reference sequence). Losses at the gene ends were 6 bases for V and 4 bases for J; bases not matched to a gene: 2. The CDR3 covers 12 residues.

This clonotype has just a few counts. The chain is built from TRBV4-2 and TRBJ2-5, with D unresolved. The CDR3 is 19 amino acids. V was trimmed by 4 bases and J by 5 bases, leaving 29 bases between them. CDR1 and CDR2 (germline): LGHNA, YNFKEQ. Written as DNA, the CDR3 is TGTGCCAGCAGCCCTACCCGTGAGGTGGTGGCGCCCAGCCGGGAGACCCAGTACTTC. Translating gives CASSPTREVVAPSRETQYF.

This clonotype was recorded many times. The chain uses TRBV7-9 and TRBJ1-1; D is ambiguous. Trimming stripped 0 bases from V and 4 bases from J, with 9 bases between. The CDR3 has 14 residues. The germline gives CDR1 SEHNR, CDR2 FQNEAQ (reference sequence). CDR3 nucleotide sequence: TGTGCCAGCAGCTTAGCGGGCGTGGGCACTGAAGCTTTCTTT. This translates into CASSLAGVGTEAFF.

This clonotype was seen many times. CDR3 DNA sequence: TGTGCCACCAGTGATCCTGGGACGGCCGGCTACACCTTC. Translated: CATSDPGTAGYTF. The genes are TRBV24-1 and TRBJ1-2; D might be TRBD1 (5 bases). The germline V gene has CDR1 KGHDR and CDR2 SFDVKD. Trimming left V 3 bases short and J 8 bases short, with 12 bases between. The CDR3 extends over 13 amino acids.

This clonotype was seen many times. V is TRBV3-1 and J is TRBJ2-7; the match to TRBD2 covers 10 bases. Germline V gene sequence: CDR1 LGHDT, CDR2 YNNKEL (reference sequence). J lost 6 bases, V lost 4 bases, and 9 bases had no gene match. This CDR3 spans 15 amino acids. The CDR3 DNA follows: TGTGCCAGCAGCCCAGAGAGGCTAGCGGGGGTCGAGCAGTACTTC. Protein: CASSPERLAGVEQYF.

This clonotype was found a few times. The chain employs TRBV12-5 and TRBJ2-5, with D perhaps matching TRBD1 or TRBD2 (5 bases each). V dropped 2 bases and J dropped 7 bases, with 23 bases sitting between them. Germline V CDR1 and CDR2: LGHNT, FRNRAP. The CDR3 length is 17 residues. Here the CDR3 reads CASGLPTPGPRGVTQYF. The CDR3 DNA sequence: TGTGCTAGTGGTTTGCCGACCCCGGGACCCCGAGGGGTGACCCAGTACTTC.